This T cell receptor (beta chain) was documented in a study of T-cell memory formation after mild COVID-19. Study-wide results and caveats: Clones shrinking between day 15 and 85 showed a balanced CD4/CD8 split, and those that grew later tilted toward CD4+. A second wave of clones peaked on day 37, and their SARS-CoV-2 specificity went unconfirmed.

CDR3 size: 17 residues. The V and J ends lost 4 bases and 8 bases, in that order; junction bases with no gene match: 12. CDR1 and CDR2 from the germline V gene are LGHNA and YSLEER. This clonotype was picked up a small number of times. Its target is not known. 5'RACE primed at constant segments yielded TCR alpha and TCR beta cDNA libraries bearing sample barcodes and UMIs. A single record per CDR3 protein comes from TCRdb applying MiXCR to the 5' RACE reads. Among 130,000 to 150,000 distinct CDR3 sequences listed, less than 20% were seen once. This TCR came from an adult woman who had mild COVID-19 (a few samples of this study predate the infection). Cell type and time point are not known. This chain connects TRBV4-3 to TRBJ2-1; TRBD1 matches at 12 bases. The sequenced sample was PBMCs or a T cell subset sorted from them (not recorded which). The CDR3: CASSPSGQGAKADEQFF. In DNA, the CDR3 is TGCGCCAGCAGCCCATCGGGACAGGGGGCAAAAGCGGATGAGCAGTTCTTC.